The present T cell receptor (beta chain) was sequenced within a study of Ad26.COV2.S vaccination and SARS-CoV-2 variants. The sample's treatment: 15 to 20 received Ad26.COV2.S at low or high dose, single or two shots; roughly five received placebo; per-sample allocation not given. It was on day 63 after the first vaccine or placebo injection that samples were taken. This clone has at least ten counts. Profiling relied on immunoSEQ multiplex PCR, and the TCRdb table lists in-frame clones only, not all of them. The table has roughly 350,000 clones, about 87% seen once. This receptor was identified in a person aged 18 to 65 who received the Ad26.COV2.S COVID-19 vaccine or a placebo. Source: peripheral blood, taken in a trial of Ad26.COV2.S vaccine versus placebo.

CDR3 nucleotides: TGTGCCACCAGCAGAGATATACACACTGAAGCTTTCTTT. Translating it yields CATSRDIHTEAFF. V is TRBV15 and J is TRBJ1-1, with D uncertain. V lost 0 bases to trimming and J lost 3 bases, with 5 bases between them. Per the germline V gene, CDR1 is LNHNV and CDR2 is YYDKDF (reference sequence). The length of the CDR3 is 13 residues. Based on the CDR3 plus reference TRBV15 and TRBJ1-1, the full variable domain is DAMVIQNPRYQVTQFGKPVTLSCSQTLNHNVMYWYQQKSSQAPKLLFHYYDKDFNNEADTPDNFQSRRPNTSFCFLDIRSPGLGDTAMYLCATSRDIHTEAFFGQGTRLTVV.